These 23 T cell receptor beta chains were all obtained from the same sample, sequenced in a study of blood T cell repertoires in COVID-19. Using immunoSEQ multiplex PCR, the repertoire was profiled, and TCRdb retains in-frame clones only, with some absent. The data show 150,000 to 250,000 clones, with around four fifths seen just once and roughly 6.9% held by the top ten. Sequencing used peripheral blood. The receptors stem from a human donor with acute or convalescent COVID-19. The donor label of this sample is uncertain.

The chain carries TRBV19 and TRBJ2-7, with D possibly being TRBD2 (5 bases). V lost 6 bases, J lost 3 bases, and 18 bases lay in between. Looked up from germline, CDR1 is LNHDA and CDR2 is SQIVND (reference sequence). The length of the CDR3 is 15 residues. The CDR3, as DNA: TGTGCCAGTAGGCGGGTCCTGGCTGGGGACTACGAGCAGTACTTC. Translated, it gives CASRRVLAGDYEQYF.

A single count supports this clone. The rearrangement uses TRBV28 and TRBJ2-3, with D perhaps matching TRBD2 (7 bases). Trimming removed 4 bases from V and 9 bases from J, with 20 bases in between. Looked up from germline, CDR1 is MDHEN and CDR2 is SYDVKM. The CDR3 totals 15 residues. CDR3 amino acids: CASSSGDTTRGTQYF. CDR3 nucleotides: TGTGCCAGCAGTTCCGGGGACACAACGCGGGGGACGCAGTATTTT.

J is TRBJ2-7 and V is TRBV9; tentative D call: TRBD1 (6 bases). There are 14 residues in the CDR3. Trimming took off 2 bases at V and 6 bases at J, with 15 bases between the two ends. Germline values: CDR1 SGDLS, CDR2 YYNGEE. CDR3 protein: CASSVQSGVGEQYF. Written as DNA, the CDR3 is TGTGCCAGCAGCGTCCAGTCAGGGGTAGGCGAGCAGTACTTC.

The chain links TRBV2 to TRBJ1-6, with 10 bases identical to TRBD1. Germline CDR1 reads SNHLY; CDR2 reads FYNNEI. Germline trimming cut 6 bases from V and 10 bases from J; bases unmatched to any gene: 3. The CDR3 is 13 residues long. CDR3 in amino acids: CASRTGGSSPLHF. CDR3 nucleotides: TGTGCCAGCAGGACAGGGGGCTCATCACCCCTCCACTTT.

The chain is built from TRBV7-7 and TRBJ2-1; D possibly corresponds to TRBD2 (6 bases). The CDR3 has 15 residues. Trimming took 5 bases from V and 8 from J, leaving 19 bases between them. Germline V gene sequence: CDR1 SSHAT, CDR2 FNYEAQ (reference sequence). For the CDR3, the DNA is TGTGCCAGCAGCCTCAGGGACGGTCGCGGGGATGAGCAGTTCTTC. Translating gives CASSLRDGRGDEQFF.

The chain combines TRBV9 with TRBJ1-1; TRBD1 agrees at 7 bases. The ends lost 1 base at V and 4 bases at J; junction bases unmatched: 4. The germline CDR1 and CDR2 sequences are SGDLS and YYNGEE. This CDR3 has 14 amino acids. The CDR3 nucleotides are TGTGCCAGCAGCGTACAGGGGGTTAGCACTGAAGCTTTCTTT. Amino acid sequence: CASSVQGVSTEAFF.

The chain couples TRBV6-5 to TRBJ1-4; TRBD1 aligns across 8 bases. From germline, CDR1 is MNHEY and CDR2 SVGAGI. Losses at the gene ends were 8 bases for V and 6 bases for J; bases not matched to a gene: 11. The CDR3 is made up of 15 amino acids. Written as DNA, the CDR3 is TGTGCCAGCGGGGCACGGACAGGGCGGGATGAAAAACTGTTTTTT. It encodes CASGARTGRDEKLFF.

The V and J genes are TRBV10-2 and TRBJ2-7, with 12 bases that match TRBD2. Germline-derived CDR1 and CDR2 are WSHSY and SAAADI. J was trimmed by 7 bases and V by 5 bases; bases with no gene match: 6. This CDR3 is built from 14 residues. CDR3 bases: TGCGCCAGCAGTTCTAGCGGGAGGGCCTTTGAGCAGTACTTC. This sequence encodes CASSSSGRAFEQYF.

This chain joins TRBV10-3 and TRBJ2-1; 9 nucleotides match TRBD1. V lost 2 bases to trimming and J lost 12 bases; unmatched junction nucleotides: 17. The CDR3 has 17 residues. The germline CDR1 and CDR2 sequences are ENHRY and SYGVKD. The CDR3 region is CAISELKQGASRVGQFF. Here the CDR3 DNA reads TGTGCCATCAGTGAGCTCAAACAGGGGGCGTCTAGAGTGGGGCAGTTCTTC.

The rearrangement links TRBV5-5 to TRBJ1-1; D call uncertain. This CDR3 is built from 14 residues. Germline values: CDR1 SGHKS, CDR2 YYEKEE (reference sequence). V was pared by 5 bases and J by 3 bases, with 14 bases between. CDR3: CASSRFGVDTEAFF. CDR3 in DNA: TGTGCCAGCAGTCGATTCGGGGTGGACACTGAAGCTTTCTTT.

The table lists this clone with a count of one. The chain is built from TRBV28 and TRBJ2-1; D not resolved. Trimming shortened V by 4 bases and J by 8 bases, and 21 bases separated the two germline ends. This CDR3 comprises 16 residues. CDR1 is MDHEN, CDR2 SYDVKM, per germline. CDR3 loop: CASSSQRQGSLDEQFF. CDR3 DNA sequence: TGTGCCAGCAGTTCCCAGAGACAAGGAAGTTTAGATGAGCAGTTCTTC. The full variable domain, its missing parts supplied by reference TRBV28 and TRBJ2-1, is DVKVTQSSRYLVKRTGEKVFLECVQDMDHENMFWYRQDPGLGLRLIYFSYDVKMKEKGDIPEGYSVSREKKERFSLILESASTNQTSMYLCASSSQRQGSLDEQFFGPGTRLTVL.

This chain connects TRBV2 to TRBJ1-2, with D tentatively TRBD1 (5 bases). V lost 3 bases and J 4 bases, leaving 6 bases between the germline ends. The V gene's germline CDR1 is SNHLY and CDR2 FYNNEI. This CDR3 is 12 amino acids long. CDR3 loop: CASSETAYGYTF. CDR3 in DNA: TGTGCCAGCAGTGAGACAGCCTATGGCTACACCTTC.

The chain joins TRBV10-1 to TRBJ2-7; 8 nucleotides match TRBD1. This CDR3 contains 15 residues. CDR1 WNHNN and CDR2 SYGVQD come from the germline V gene (reference sequence). J was trimmed by 5 bases and V by 0 bases; bases with no gene match: 6. This CDR3 is CASSESGQGRHEQYF. CDR3 nucleotides: TGCGCCAGCAGTGAGTCCGGACAGGGCCGACACGAGCAGTACTTC.

V is TRBV27 and J is TRBJ1-5; D may be TRBD1 (5 bases). Between the trimmed V and J ends, which lost 6 bases and 6 bases, there was a span of 15 bases. The CDR3 sequence is 14 residues long. CDR1 is MNHEY, CDR2 SMNVEV, per germline (reference sequence). In DNA form, the CDR3 reads TGTGCCAGCAGCACGGGGGGTCCCACTCAGCCCCAGCATTTT. It translates to CASSTGGPTQPQHF.

CDR3 region: CASSLRVGPTYEQYF. CDR3 sequence (DNA): TGTGCCAGCAGCCTCCGTGTCGGTCCCACCTACGAGCAGTACTTC. The V call is TRBV27, the J call TRBJ2-7, with D unresolved. Germline V CDR1 and CDR2: MNHEY, SMNVEV (reference sequence). This CDR3 comprises 15 residues. V dropped 6 bases and J dropped 2 bases, with 17 bases sitting between them.

The chain uses TRBV11-2 and TRBJ2-2; TRBD1 agrees at 7 bases. CDR1 and CDR2 from the germline V gene are SGHAT and FQNNGV. The CDR3 spans 16 residues. V was pared by 5 bases and J by 2 bases, with 8 bases of the junction left unmatched. The CDR3 is CASSPQGPLNTGELFF. CDR3 DNA: TGTGCCAGCAGCCCACAGGGGCCTCTTAACACCGGGGAGCTGTTTTTT.

This clone has just a few counts. This sample includes further DNA sequences coding for the same CDR3. V and J are TRBV5-1 and TRBJ1-1, with a tentative D call TRBD1 (6 bases). This CDR3 has 14 amino acids. Trimming left V 2 bases short and J 2 bases short, with 10 bases between. Germline V gives CDR1 SGHRS, CDR2 YFSETQ. The CDR3 DNA sequence: TGCGCCAGCAGCTTACAGGGACAAAACACTGAAGCTTTCTTT. Its translation is CASSLQGQNTEAFF. The full variable domain, its missing parts supplied by reference TRBV5-1 and TRBJ1-1, is KAGVTQTPRYLIKTRGQQVTLSCSPISGHRSVSWYQQTPGQGLQFLFEYFSETQRNKGNFPGRFSGRQFSNSRSEMNVSTLELGDSALYLCASSLQGQNTEAFFGQGTRLTVV.

The chain recombines TRBV5-6 with TRBJ1-6; weak D call: TRBD1 (5 bases). The ends were cut back, 2 bases at V and 7 bases at J, with 10 bases in the middle. Germline CDR1 and CDR2: SGHDT and YYEEEE. The length of the CDR3 is 14 residues. The chain's CDR3 is CASSFTGGNSPLHF. The CDR3 bases are TGTGCCAGCAGCTTTACCGGGGGAAATTCACCCCTCCACTTT.

CDR3 loop: CASTGGRAYEQYF. The CDR3 DNA is TGTGCCAGCACGGGCGGGAGGGCCTACGAGCAGTACTTC. This chain uses TRBV2 with TRBJ2-7, with 9 bases fitting TRBD2. CDR1 and CDR2 from the germline V gene are SNHLY and FYNNEI. Trimming removed 7 bases from V and 2 bases from J; junction bases left unmatched: 3. There are 13 residues in the CDR3.

In nucleotides, the CDR3 is TGTGCCAGCAGTTACGAGACTAGCGGGAGGATAGATACGCAGTATTTT. Translating it yields CASSYETSGRIDTQYF. The gene calls are TRBV6-6 and TRBJ2-3; 13 nucleotides align to TRBD2. The CDR3 has 16 amino acids. With 2 bases clipped from V and 5 bases from J, the junction kept 4 bases outside the gene matches. Germline loops: CDR1 MNHNY, CDR2 SVGAGI (reference sequence).

This clone was picked up one time. The J gene is TRBJ2-5, the V gene TRBV29-1, with TRBD1 identical over 10 bases. The CDR3 length is 14 residues. The J segment lost 5 bases and the V segment lost 2 bases, leaving 5 bases of the junction unmatched. Germline loops: CDR1 SQVTM, CDR2 ANQGSEA. The CDR3 sequence: CSVERDRGWETQYF. The DNA for the CDR3 is TGCAGCGTTGAAAGGGACAGGGGATGGGAGACCCAGTACTTC.

The V and J genes are TRBV6-1 and TRBJ1-5; weak D call: TRBD1 (6 bases). The CDR3 extends over 12 amino acids. The V gene lost 2 bases and the J gene lost 9 bases, with 8 bases spanning the gap. From germline, CDR1 is MNHNS and CDR2 SASEGT. The CDR3 DNA reads TGTGCCAGCAGTGAAATAGGGGGGCCCCAGCATTTT. It translates to CASSEIGGPQHF.

This chain uses TRBV7-6 with TRBJ2-1; TRBD2 is a possible D gene (5 bases). The CDR3 extends over 15 amino acids. Trimming left V 5 bases short and J 0 bases short, with 11 bases between. Germline CDR1 is SGHVS and CDR2 is FNYEAQ. The DNA of the CDR3 is TGTGCCAGCAGCATGAGGGTCGACTCCTACAATGAGCAGTTCTTC. This gives the protein CASSMRVDSYNEQFF.